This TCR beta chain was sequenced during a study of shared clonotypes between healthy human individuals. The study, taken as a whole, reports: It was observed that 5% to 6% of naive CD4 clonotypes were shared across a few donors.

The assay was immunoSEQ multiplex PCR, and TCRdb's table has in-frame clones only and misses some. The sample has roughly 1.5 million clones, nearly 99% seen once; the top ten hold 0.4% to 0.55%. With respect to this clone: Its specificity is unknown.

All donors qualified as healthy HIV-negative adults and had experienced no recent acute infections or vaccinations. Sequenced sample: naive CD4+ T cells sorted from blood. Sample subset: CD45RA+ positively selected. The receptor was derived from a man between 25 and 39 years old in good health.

Written as DNA, the CDR3 is TGTGCCATCAGGGGGGACGGCTTTTCCTACGAGCAGTACTTC. Protein sequence: CAIRGDGFSYEQYF. The chain has TRBV10-3 and TRBJ2-7; D may be TRBD1 or TRBD2 (5 bases each). This CDR3 has 14 amino acids. Germline CDR1 reads ENHRY; CDR2 reads SYGVKD. V was trimmed by 6 bases and J by 1 base, leaving 13 bases between them.